The 19 T cell receptor beta chains below were found in one sample sequenced in a study of beta chain features in type 1 diabetes (dated by TCRdb to between 2018 and 2020). General findings and caveats noted by the study authors: In all four CD4+ subsets, TCRB CDR3 length was moderately but significantly shorter in type 1 diabetes patients.

Library preparation employed the immunoSEQ multiplex PCR assay. All of the isolated RNA was reverse transcribed with the High Capacity cDNA Reverse Transcription Kit, so expressed TCRB transcripts were sequenced. As stored in TCRdb, this immuneACCESS dataset retains in-frame rearrangements with V and J assigned. A fraction of the clones does not appear; measured against another copy, unresolved V genes explain less than half of the discrepancy, and the remainder lacks a known reason. The sample profile shows about 640,000 clones; around 11% of them were found once. Around 0.12% of the sample belongs to the ten largest clones. Which antigens these TCRs recognize remains unknown. The sample comprised naive CD4+ T cells from blood. The cell subset or site label, as the study defines it: true naive CD4+ T cells. These TCRs come from a man aged 30-40 years with type 1 diabetes.

The gene calls are TRBV5-4 and TRBJ2-2; TRBD1 is a possible D gene (6 bases). V lost 4 bases and J 4 bases, leaving 14 bases between the germline ends. The germline gives CDR1 SGHNT, CDR2 YYREEE (reference sequence). This CDR3 has 15 residues. The CDR3: CASSLATGATGELFF. Here the CDR3 DNA reads TGTGCCAGCAGCCTCGCGACAGGAGCCACCGGGGAGCTGTTTTTT. Looking up the rest from reference TRBV5-4 and TRBJ2-2 gives the full variable domain: ETGVTQSPTHLIKTRGQQVTLRCSSQSGHNTVSWYQQALGQGPQFIFQYYREEENGRGNFPPRFSGLQFPNYSSELNVNALELDDSALYLCASSLATGATGELFFGEGSRLTVL.

A few counts support this clone. This specimen includes other DNA sequences encoding the same CDR3. The chain uses TRBV30 and TRBJ2-7; 9 nucleotides align to TRBD1. Germline assignment: CDR1 GTSNPN and CDR2 SVGIG (reference sequence). This CDR3 has 14 residues. V lost 1 base, J lost 4 bases, and 5 bases stayed unmatched. The CDR3 loop reads CAWSAGQGNYEQYF. The CDR3 bases are TGTGCCTGGAGTGCGGGACAGGGAAATTACGAGCAGTACTTC.

This clone was found a few times. V usage is TRBV29-1 and J usage is TRBJ2-1; 8 nucleotides agree with TRBD2. The germline V gene encodes CDR1 SQVTM and CDR2 ANQGSEA. The CDR3 consists of 13 residues. The ends lost 4 bases at V and 9 bases at J; junction bases unmatched: 8. The CDR3 region is CSVGARGGGEQFF. The CDR3 region has the DNA TGCAGCGTTGGAGCCCGGGGGGGCGGTGAGCAGTTCTTC.

There are a few counts of this clone. This chain uses TRBV29-1 with TRBJ1-3; D unclear. Germline CDR1 SQVTM, CDR2 ANQGSEA. The germline V and J ends were trimmed by 4 bases and 8 bases, with 9 bases remaining between them. The CDR3 is 11 amino acids. The CDR3 DNA reads as TGCAGCGTTGCGGACTCCCACACCATATATTTT. This translates into CSVADSHTIYF.

This clone turned up a few times. The V call is TRBV6-5, the J call TRBJ2-3; D may be TRBD1 (6 bases). CDR3 size: 15 residues. Trimming cost V 6 bases and J 4 bases, with 17 bases left between them. Germline V gene lookup returns CDR1 MNHEY and CDR2 SVGAGI. CDR3 sequence reads: CASRNTGLGADTQYF. The CDR3 nucleotides are TGTGCCAGCAGGAATACAGGGCTAGGGGCAGATACGCAGTATTTT.

The CDR3 loop is CASSLVATASHKGSEAFF. The DNA of the CDR3 is TGTGCCAGCAGCTTAGTGGCCACCGCATCCCATAAGGGATCCGAAGCTTTCTTT. This chain joins TRBV11-2 and TRBJ1-1; no definite D call. This CDR3 has 18 amino acids. The V end was cut by 1 base, the J end by 8 bases, with 26 bases between. The germline V gene encodes CDR1 SGHAT and CDR2 FQNNGV. Filled out from reference TRBV11-2 and TRBJ1-1, the complete variable domain reads EAGVAQSPRYKIIEKRQSVAFWCNPISGHATLYWYQQILGQGPKLLIQFQNNGVVDDSQLPKDRFSAERLKGVDSTLKIQPAKLEDSAVYLCASSLVATASHKGSEAFFGQGTRLTVV.

V and J are TRBV18 and TRBJ2-5; D not certain. Trimming took off 1 base at V and 4 bases at J, with 10 bases between the two ends. Germline assignment: CDR1 KGHSH and CDR2 LQKENI. The CDR3 contains 14 residues. For the CDR3, the DNA is TGTGCCAGCTCACCACTGGCCCGGCCAGAGACCCAGTACTTC. The encoded protein is CASSPLARPETQYF.

This clone was counted a few times. V usage is TRBV2 and J usage is TRBJ2-1; 11 bases are shared with TRBD2. J gave up 5 bases and V 6 bases, and 12 bases lay outside the gene matches. Per germline, CDR1 SNHLY and CDR2 FYNNEI. The CDR3 has 17 amino acids. CDR3 loop: CASSGTSGRLANNEQFF. The CDR3 DNA follows: TGTGCCAGCAGCGGGACTAGCGGACGCCTCGCCAACAATGAGCAGTTCTTC.

V gene TRBV11-2 combines with J gene TRBJ2-7; 8 bases align to TRBD1. V trimming: 6 bases; J trimming: 5 bases; junction bases outside the gene matches: 6. Germline V lookup: CDR1 SGHAT, CDR2 FQNNGV. The CDR3 has 13 residues. The DNA for the CDR3 is TGTGCCAGCAGAGGACAGGGCCGAAACGAGCAGTACTTC. The encoded protein is CASRGQGRNEQYF.

CDR3 DNA sequence: TGTGCCAGCAGTGATACAGCCTACACCGGGGAGCTGTTTTTT. Translation: CASSDTAYTGELFF. The chain uses TRBV2 and TRBJ2-2, with D uncertain. CDR1 SNHLY and CDR2 FYNNEI come from the germline V gene. Trimming pared 3 bases from V and 3 bases from J, leaving 8 bases between. CDR3 length: 14 amino acids. Looking up the rest from reference TRBV2 and TRBJ2-2 gives the full variable domain: EPEVTQTPSHQVTQMGQEVILRCVPISNHLYFYWYRQILGQKVEFLVSFYNNEISEKSEIFDDQFSVERPDGSNFTLKIRSTKLEDSAMYFCASSDTAYTGELFFGEGSRLTVL.

This clone has just a few counts. This sequence joins TRBV4-2 and TRBJ2-3; D possibly matches TRBD1 or TRBD2 (6 bases each). In germline, CDR1 is LGHNA, CDR2 YNFKEQ. This CDR3 has 14 residues. V was shortened by 1 base and J by 2 bases, with 7 bases between the two germline ends. This chain's CDR3 is CASSQGGATDTQYF. The CDR3 bases are TGTGCCAGCAGCCAAGGGGGGGCCACAGATACGCAGTATTTT.

The V call is TRBV11-2, the J call TRBJ2-1, with D perhaps given as TRBD1 or TRBD2 (5 bases each). The CDR3 length is 16 residues. Germline V gives CDR1 SGHAT, CDR2 FQNNGV. V lost 1 base, J lost 8 bases, and 18 bases lay in between. In DNA form, the CDR3 reads TGTGCCAGCAGCTTAGGTGGGACGCAGCTAGGCCATGAGCAGTTCTTC. This sequence encodes CASSLGGTQLGHEQFF.

The rearrangement links TRBV11-2 to TRBJ2-6; 7 bases fit TRBD2. Trimming at V came to 5 bases and at J to 1 base, leaving 2 bases not matched to a gene. CDR1 and CDR2 from the germline V gene are SGHAT and FQNNGV. This CDR3 contains 15 residues. CDR3 region: CASSPGGSGANVLTF. The CDR3 nucleotides read TGTGCCAGCAGCCCCGGGGGGTCTGGGGCCAACGTCCTGACTTTC. The full variable domain, rest sourced from reference TRBV11-2 and TRBJ2-6, is EAGVAQSPRYKIIEKRQSVAFWCNPISGHATLYWYQQILGQGPKLLIQFQNNGVVDDSQLPKDRFSAERLKGVDSTLKIQPAKLEDSAVYLCASSPGGSGANVLTFGAGSRLTVL.

This clone has more than one count but fewer than ten. This chain connects TRBV5-6 to TRBJ1-6; D unclear. V lost 2 bases, J lost 4 bases, and 7 bases lay in between. There are 14 residues in the CDR3. From germline, CDR1 is SGHDT and CDR2 YYEEEE. DNA for the CDR3: TGTGCCAGCAGCTTATTAGGTTATAATTCACCCCTCCACTTT. Translation gives CASSLLGYNSPLHF.

The chain uses TRBV6-6 and TRBJ1-5; 7 positions agree with TRBD1. Looked up from germline, CDR1 is MNHNY and CDR2 is SVGAGI (reference sequence). The CDR3 consists of 13 residues. V was pared by 4 bases and J by 6 bases, with 3 bases of the junction left unmatched. The CDR3 DNA reads TGTGCCAGCAGTTTAAACAGGGGTCAGCCCCAGCATTTT. Translating it yields CASSLNRGQPQHF.

This sequence joins TRBV10-3 and TRBJ2-2; D unresolved. The germline CDR1 and CDR2 sequences are ENHRY and SYGVKD. The V and J ends lost 4 bases and 8 bases respectively, with 14 bases between them. The CDR3 covers 14 residues. The CDR3 nucleotides are TGTGCCATCAGTGCCTCGCCCCATGAGGGGGAGCTGTTTTTT. This codes for CAISASPHEGELFF.

This clone was counted between two and nine times. V gene TRBV6-5 combines with J gene TRBJ2-5; D may be TRBD2 (6 bases). The germline V gene has CDR1 MNHEY and CDR2 SVGAGI. The CDR3 runs 15 residues. Deletions cut 4 bases from V and 3 bases from J, with 15 bases between. DNA for the CDR3: TGTGCCAGCAGTTTGGGCGGGGCACACGAAGAGACCCAGTACTTC. Protein sequence: CASSLGGAHEETQYF.

The chain employs TRBV7-2 and TRBJ2-5; 14 bases map to TRBD2. Germline CDR1 SGHTA, CDR2 FQGNSA. The ends lost 5 bases at V and 5 bases at J; junction bases unmatched: 7. The CDR3 spans 16 residues. CDR3 in amino acids: CASSPRLAGGSETQYF. The CDR3 DNA reads as TGTGCCAGCAGCCCCCGACTAGCGGGGGGGAGTGAGACCCAGTACTTC.

This chain joins TRBV6-6 and TRBJ2-5, with 8 bases aligning to TRBD1. This CDR3 contains 15 residues. J lost 4 bases, V lost 2 bases, and 6 bases had no gene match. In germline, CDR1 is MNHNY, CDR2 SVGAGI (reference sequence). CDR3 region: CASSYDGQGGETQYF. The DNA for the CDR3 is TGTGCCAGCAGTTACGACGGACAGGGCGGAGAGACCCAGTACTTC.